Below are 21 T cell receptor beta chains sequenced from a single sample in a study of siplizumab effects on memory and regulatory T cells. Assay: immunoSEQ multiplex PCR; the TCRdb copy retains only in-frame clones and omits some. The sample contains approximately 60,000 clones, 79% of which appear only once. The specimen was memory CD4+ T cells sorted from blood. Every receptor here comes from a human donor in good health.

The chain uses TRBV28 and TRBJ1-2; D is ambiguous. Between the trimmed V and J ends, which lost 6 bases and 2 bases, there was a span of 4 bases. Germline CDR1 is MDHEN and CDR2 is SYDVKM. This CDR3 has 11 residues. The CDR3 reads CASSLNYGYTF. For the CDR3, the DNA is TGTGCCAGCAGCTTAAACTATGGCTACACCTTC.

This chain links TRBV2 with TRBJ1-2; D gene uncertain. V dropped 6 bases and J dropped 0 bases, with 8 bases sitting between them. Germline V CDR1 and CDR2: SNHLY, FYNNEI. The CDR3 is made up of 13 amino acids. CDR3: CASSPEANYGYTF. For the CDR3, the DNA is TGTGCCAGCAGCCCAGAGGCTAACTATGGCTACACCTTC.

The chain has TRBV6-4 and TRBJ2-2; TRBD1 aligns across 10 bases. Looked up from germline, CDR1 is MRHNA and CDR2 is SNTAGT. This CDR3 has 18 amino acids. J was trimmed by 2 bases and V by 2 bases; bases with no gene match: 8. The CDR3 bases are TGTGCCAGCAGTGACCCGACAGGGGGCCTTCTAAACACCGGGGAGCTGTTTTTT. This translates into CASSDPTGGLLNTGELFF.

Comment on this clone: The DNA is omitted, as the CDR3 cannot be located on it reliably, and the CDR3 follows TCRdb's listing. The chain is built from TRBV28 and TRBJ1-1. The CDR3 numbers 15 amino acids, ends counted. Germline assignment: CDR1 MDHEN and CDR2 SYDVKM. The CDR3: CASSSSGVVKAEAFF.

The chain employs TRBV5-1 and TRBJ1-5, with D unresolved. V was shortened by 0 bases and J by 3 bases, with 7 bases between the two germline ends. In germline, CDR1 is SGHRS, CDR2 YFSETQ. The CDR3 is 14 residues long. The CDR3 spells CASSLGPINQPQHF. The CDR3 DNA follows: TGCGCCAGCAGCTTGGGCCCAATCAATCAGCCCCAGCATTTT. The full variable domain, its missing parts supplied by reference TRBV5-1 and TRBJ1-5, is KAGVTQTPRYLIKTRGQQVTLSCSPISGHRSVSWYQQTPGQGLQFLFEYFSETQRNKGNFPGRFSGRQFSNSRSEMNVSTLELGDSALYLCASSLGPINQPQHFGDGTRLSIL.

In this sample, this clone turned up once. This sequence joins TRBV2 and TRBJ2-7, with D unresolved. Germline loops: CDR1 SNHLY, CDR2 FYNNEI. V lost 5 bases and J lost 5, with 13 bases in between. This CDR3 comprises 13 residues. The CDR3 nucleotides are TGTGCCAGCAGTAAAGAGACCAGAAACGAGCAGTACTTC. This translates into CASSKETRNEQYF.

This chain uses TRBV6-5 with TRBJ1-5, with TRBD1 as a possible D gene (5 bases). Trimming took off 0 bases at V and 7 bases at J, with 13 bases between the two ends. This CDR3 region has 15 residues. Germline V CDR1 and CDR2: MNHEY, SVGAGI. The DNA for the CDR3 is TGTGCCAGCAGTTACTCCGGCGGCCGGGGCCAGCCCCAGCATTTT. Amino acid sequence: CASSYSGGRGQPQHF.

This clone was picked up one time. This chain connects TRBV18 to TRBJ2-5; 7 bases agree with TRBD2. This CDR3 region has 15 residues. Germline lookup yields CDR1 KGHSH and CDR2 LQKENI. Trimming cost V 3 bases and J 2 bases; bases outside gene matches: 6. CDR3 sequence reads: CASSPGTTGQETQYF. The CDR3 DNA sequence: TGTGCCAGCTCACCTGGGACTACCGGACAAGAGACCCAGTACTTC.

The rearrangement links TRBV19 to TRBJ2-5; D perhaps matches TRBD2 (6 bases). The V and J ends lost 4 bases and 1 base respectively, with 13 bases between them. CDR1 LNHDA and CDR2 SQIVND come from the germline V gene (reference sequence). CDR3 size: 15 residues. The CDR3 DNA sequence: TGTGCCAGTAGTAAGGGCGGTAGCGGCCAAGAGACCCAGTACTTC. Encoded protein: CASSKGGSGQETQYF.

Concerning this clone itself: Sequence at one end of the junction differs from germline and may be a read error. The CDR3 nucleotides read TGTGCCAGCAGCTTGGCGGCAGGGAGAGAGCAGTACTTC. Translating gives CASSLAAGREQYF. The chain couples TRBV5-1 to TRBJ2-7; D could derive from TRBD1 or TRBD2 (5 bases each). The CDR3 totals 13 residues. The germline V gene encodes CDR1 SGHRS and CDR2 YFSETQ.

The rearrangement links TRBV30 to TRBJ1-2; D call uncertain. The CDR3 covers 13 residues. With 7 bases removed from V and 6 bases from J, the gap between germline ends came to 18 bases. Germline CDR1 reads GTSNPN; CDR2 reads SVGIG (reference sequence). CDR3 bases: TGTGCCTTAAGGAGTGACGGAGACCATGGCTACACCTTC. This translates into CALRSDGDHGYTF.

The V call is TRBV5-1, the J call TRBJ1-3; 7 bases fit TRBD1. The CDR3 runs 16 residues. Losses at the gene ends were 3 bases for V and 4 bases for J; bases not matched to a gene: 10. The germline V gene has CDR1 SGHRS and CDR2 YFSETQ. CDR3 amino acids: CASSSSTGFAGNTIYF. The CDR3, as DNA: TGCGCCAGCAGCTCATCGACAGGGTTCGCAGGAAACACCATATATTTT.

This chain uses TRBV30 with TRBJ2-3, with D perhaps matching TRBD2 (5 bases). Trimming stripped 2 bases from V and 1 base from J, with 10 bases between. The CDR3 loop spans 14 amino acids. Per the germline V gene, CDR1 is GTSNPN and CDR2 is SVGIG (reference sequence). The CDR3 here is CAWSRPGGTDTQYF. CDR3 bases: TGTGCCTGGAGTAGACCCGGGGGCACAGATACGCAGTATTTT.

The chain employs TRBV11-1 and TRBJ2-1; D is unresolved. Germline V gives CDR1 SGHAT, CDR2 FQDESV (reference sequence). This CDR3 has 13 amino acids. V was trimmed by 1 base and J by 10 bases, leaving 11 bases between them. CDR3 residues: CASSLGRSWEQFF. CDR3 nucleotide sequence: TGTGCCAGCAGCTTAGGCCGGAGTTGGGAGCAGTTCTTC.

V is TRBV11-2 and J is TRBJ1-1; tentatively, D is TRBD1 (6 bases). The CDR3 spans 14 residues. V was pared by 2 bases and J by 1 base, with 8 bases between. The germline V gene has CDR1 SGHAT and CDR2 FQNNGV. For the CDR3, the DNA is TGTGCCAGCAGCTTACAGGGGAGGAACACTGAAGCTTTCTTT. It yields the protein CASSLQGRNTEAFF.

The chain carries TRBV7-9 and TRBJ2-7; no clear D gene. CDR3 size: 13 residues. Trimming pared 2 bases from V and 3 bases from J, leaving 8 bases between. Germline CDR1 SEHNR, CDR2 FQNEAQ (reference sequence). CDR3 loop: CASSLTAYYEQYF. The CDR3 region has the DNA TGTGCCAGCAGCTTAACGGCTTACTACGAGCAGTACTTC.

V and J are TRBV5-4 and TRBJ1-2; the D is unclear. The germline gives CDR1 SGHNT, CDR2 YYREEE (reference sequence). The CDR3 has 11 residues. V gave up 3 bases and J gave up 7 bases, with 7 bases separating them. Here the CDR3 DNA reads TGTGCCAGCAGCTCCCTCGCTGGCTACACCTTC. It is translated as CASSSLAGYTF. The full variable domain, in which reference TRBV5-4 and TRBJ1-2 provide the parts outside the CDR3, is ETGVTQSPTHLIKTRGQQVTLRCSSQSGHNTVSWYQQALGQGPQFIFQYYREEENGRGNFPPRFSGLQFPNYSSELNVNALELDDSALYLCASSSLAGYTFGSGTRLTVV.

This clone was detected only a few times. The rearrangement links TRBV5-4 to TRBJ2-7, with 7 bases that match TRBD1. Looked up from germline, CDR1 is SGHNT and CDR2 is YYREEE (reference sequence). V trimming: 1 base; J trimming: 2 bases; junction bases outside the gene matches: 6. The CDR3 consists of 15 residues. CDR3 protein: CASSLPQGIAYEQYF. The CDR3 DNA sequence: TGTGCCAGCAGCTTGCCACAGGGGATCGCCTACGAGCAGTACTTC.

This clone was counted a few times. The CDR3 bases are TGTGCCAGCAGCCAGTCTCGGGTTGAAACCTACGAGCAGTACTTC. Protein: CASSQSRVETYEQYF. The chain carries TRBV11-1 and TRBJ2-7, with D unresolved. CDR1 is SGHAT and CDR2 is FQDESV in the germline V gene (reference sequence). There are 15 residues in the CDR3. Trimming shortened V by 5 bases and J by 2 bases, and 16 bases separated the two germline ends.

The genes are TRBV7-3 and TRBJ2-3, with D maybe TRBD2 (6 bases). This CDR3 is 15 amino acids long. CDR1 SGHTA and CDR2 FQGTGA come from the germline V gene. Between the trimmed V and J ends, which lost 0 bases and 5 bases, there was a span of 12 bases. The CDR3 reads CASSLTGGHRDTQYF. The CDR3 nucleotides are TGTGCCAGCAGCTTAACGGGGGGTCATAGAGATACGCAGTATTTT.

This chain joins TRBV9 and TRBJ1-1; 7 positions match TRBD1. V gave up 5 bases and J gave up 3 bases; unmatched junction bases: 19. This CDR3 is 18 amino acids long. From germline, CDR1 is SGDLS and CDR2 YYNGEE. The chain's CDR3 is CASSQDVGGGGVDTEAFF. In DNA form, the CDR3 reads TGTGCCAGCAGTCAGGATGTAGGGGGCGGAGGGGTTGACACTGAAGCTTTCTTT.